This T cell receptor (beta chain) was captured in a study of CD8 T cells in ankylosing spondylitis. Study results and limitations: Characteristic of ankylosing spondylitis blood, it appeared, was a TCR beta motif comprising about eight highly homologous variants. Disease-associated clones were reportedly significantly overrepresented in matched ankylosing spondylitis synovial fluid.

Per germline, CDR1 DFQATT and CDR2 SNEGSKA (reference sequence). There are 11 residues in the CDR3. Trimming took 5 bases from V and 6 from J, leaving 10 bases between them. This clonotype occurred a few times. Its antigen is currently unknown. Making use of molecular barcodes, quantitative 5'-RACE generated TCR beta libraries. TCRdb redid the calling of the 5' RACE reads with MiXCR, one entry per CDR3 protein. The sample comprises some 840,000 distinct CDR3 sequences, about an eighth of which are singletons, and about 0.49% rests with the top ten. The origin of this receptor is a male donor with ankylosing spondylitis. The chain employs TRBV20-1 and TRBJ1-1, with unresolved D. The sample was blood, either unsorted or a sorted T cell fraction (not recorded which). The DNA for the CDR3 is TGCAGTGCTCAAGTGGTCGCTGAAGCTTTCTTT. It encodes CSAQVVAEAFF.